The clone carrying this T cell receptor beta chain was seen ten or more times. Its matching antigen is unknown. The record originates from a study of T-cell reconstitution after alpha-beta-depleted transplantation in children. Overall study results and limits: A year post-transplant, T-cell counts and diversity derived mostly from newly produced T cells.

Using unique molecular identifiers, the investigators prepared the TCRbeta library. In TCRdb, the PCR reads were re-called with MiXCR into one record per CDR3 protein. The sample carries 330,000 or so distinct CDR3 sequences, 10% recorded once. With V trimmed by 6 bases and J by 6 bases, 9 bases remained unmatched. Germline CDR1 is DFQATT and CDR2 is SNEGSKA (reference sequence). The CDR3 has 13 residues. This material consisted of PBMCs, taken before TCRalphabeta/CD19-depleted stem cell transplant. The chain couples TRBV20-1 to TRBJ2-5, with 8 bases that match TRBD1. The receptor's source is a boy in the first two years of life with acute myeloid leukemia, due to receive a stem cell transplant. CDR3 loop: CSASGRGRQTQYF. The CDR3 DNA reads as TGCAGTGCCTCCGGCAGGGGGCGACAGACCCAGTACTTC.